One and the same sample provided the 29 T cell receptor beta chains below, sequenced in a study of control samples from healthy donors and cancer patients. Sequencing was performed with immunoSEQ multiplex PCR; in TCRdb, only in-frame clones are kept and a portion is missing. The table lists 190,000 or so clones, roughly 91% of them singletons. Sequenced sample: blood. The receptors come from a man between 18 and 35 years old in good health.

The rearrangement joins TRBV24-1 to TRBJ2-2; D is ambiguous. The germline V gene encodes CDR1 KGHDR and CDR2 SFDVKD. Deletions cut 4 bases from V and 6 bases from J, with 11 bases between. The CDR3 loop spans 14 amino acids. The CDR3 DNA sequence: TGTGCCACCAGTGACCTTCCCAACCCCGGGGAGCTGTTTTTT. Translated: CATSDLPNPGELFF.

This chain links TRBV30 with TRBJ1-1; D gene ambiguous. CDR1 is GTSNPN and CDR2 is SVGIG in the germline V gene (reference sequence). Trimming cost V 2 bases and J 4 bases, with 14 bases left between them. CDR3 length equals 14 residues. In nucleotides, the CDR3 is TGTGCCTGGAGTAGAGGTCGCTGGGGCACTGAAGCTTTCTTT. Protein sequence: CAWSRGRWGTEAFF. Full variable domain (outside the CDR3, taken from reference TRBV30 and TRBJ1-1): SQTIHQWPATLVQPVGSPLSLECTVEGTSNPNLYWYRQAAGRGLQLLFYSVGIGQISSEVPQNLSASRPQDRQFILSSKKLLLSDSGFYLCAWSRGRWGTEAFFGQGTRLTVV.

This chain connects TRBV28 to TRBJ2-1; TRBD2 agrees at 10 bases. Germline V gives CDR1 MDHEN, CDR2 SYDVKM. The junction had 5 bases not matched to a gene; V was cut back by 2 bases and J by 7 bases. CDR3 length: 15 amino acids. The CDR3 DNA follows: TGTGCCAGCAGTTTAAGCGGGGGGGCCGTGAATGAGCAGTTCTTC. Residues: CASSLSGGAVNEQFF.

The rearrangement uses TRBV10-3 and TRBJ2-5; perhaps TRBD1 as D (6 bases). In germline, CDR1 is ENHRY, CDR2 SYGVKD. The V end lost 7 bases, the J end lost 1 base, and 10 bases lay between the germline ends. This CDR3 comprises 13 residues. The CDR3 loop is CAINTGPQETQYF. Here the CDR3 DNA reads TGTGCCATCAATACAGGGCCCCAAGAGACCCAGTACTTC.

The V gene is TRBV10-3, the J gene TRBJ2-3; 11 nucleotides match TRBD1. From germline, CDR1 is ENHRY and CDR2 SYGVKD. V lost 3 bases and J lost 5; bases outside the gene matches: 7. The CDR3 length is 16 residues. This CDR3 is CAISEGQGALRDTQYF. CDR3 in DNA: TGTGCCATCAGTGAAGGACAGGGGGCGCTCAGAGATACGCAGTATTTT.

This sequence joins TRBV30 and TRBJ1-6; D call uncertain. The CDR3 extends over 12 amino acids. Trimming cost V 3 bases and J 5 bases, with 5 bases left between them. CDR1 is GTSNPN and CDR2 is SVGIG in the germline V gene (reference sequence). The DNA of the CDR3 is TGTGCCTGGAGCTTCGATAATTCACCCCTCCACTTT. This gives the protein CAWSFDNSPLHF.

The genes are TRBV4-1 and TRBJ2-7; either TRBD1 or TRBD2 may fit D (6 bases each). The germline V gene has CDR1 MGHRA and CDR2 YSYEKL. The CDR3 spans 17 residues. V was pared by 3 bases and J by 6 bases, with 24 bases between. CDR3 coding DNA: TGCGCCAGCAGCCATCAGGTCGGGGGCCCAGGGGATACCGAGCAGTACTTC. It is translated as CASSHQVGGPGDTEQYF.

The V and J genes are TRBV12-3 or TRBV12-4 and TRBJ1-2, with D unresolved. The V end was cut by 0 bases, the J end by 12 bases, with 14 bases between. The CDR3 runs 13 residues. The CDR3 loop is CASSLASTVGHTF. CDR3 nucleotides: TGTGCCAGCAGTTTAGCCTCTACGGTGGGCCACACCTTC.

In the case of this clone: This sample also contains other DNA sequences that code for the same CDR3. The CDR3 sequence is CASSDPGQGAEQFF. CDR3 nucleotide sequence: TGTGCCAGCAGTGATCCGGGGCAAGGGGCTGAGCAGTTCTTC. This sequence joins TRBV6-1 and TRBJ2-1, with D tentatively TRBD1 or TRBD2 (5 bases each). The CDR3 length is 14 residues. V lost 3 bases and J 9 bases, leaving 15 bases between the germline ends. Germline V CDR1 and CDR2: MNHNS, SASEGT.

The chain is built from TRBV6-5 and TRBJ2-7; D might be TRBD1 (5 bases). Trimming removed 5 bases at V and 3 bases at J, with 11 bases between. The CDR3 spans 13 residues. Looked up from germline, CDR1 is MNHEY and CDR2 is SVGAGI. CDR3 bases: TGTGCCAGCAGTAGGGGCAGAAGCTACGAGCAGTACTTC. It codes for CASSRGRSYEQYF.

The V gene is TRBV7-9, the J gene TRBJ2-7; D might be TRBD1 (5 bases). The V end lost 3 bases, the J end lost 0 bases, and 12 bases lay between the germline ends. Germline V gene lookup returns CDR1 SEHNR and CDR2 FQNEAQ (reference sequence). This CDR3 comprises 15 residues. The DNA of the CDR3 is TGTGCCAGCAGCTTTCAGCGAGACAGCTCCTACGAGCAGTACTTC. Its translation is CASSFQRDSSYEQYF.

A note on this clone: Within the sample, other DNA sequences also encode this same CDR3. V and J are TRBV18 and TRBJ2-7; 7 bases map to TRBD1. The germline V gene encodes CDR1 KGHSH and CDR2 LQKENI. The CDR3 contains 14 residues. The J segment lost 2 bases and the V segment lost 0 bases, leaving 1 base of the junction unmatched. The CDR3 sequence: CASSPPGQTYEQYF. In DNA form, the CDR3 reads TGTGCCAGCTCACCACCGGGACAGACCTACGAGCAGTACTTC.

The rearrangement uses TRBV5-8 and TRBJ2-3; D may be TRBD1 (5 bases). Germline V lookup: CDR1 SGHTS, CDR2 YDEGEE. CDR3 size: 15 residues. Deletions cut 0 bases from V and 4 bases from J, with 12 bases between. CDR3 in DNA: TGTGCCAGCAGCTTGGGGGGCCTGGGCCCAGATACGCAGTATTTT. This translates into CASSLGGLGPDTQYF. The full variable domain, in which reference TRBV5-8 and TRBJ2-3 provide the parts outside the CDR3, is EAGVTQSPTHLIKTRGQQATLRCSPISGHTSVYWYQQALGLGLQFLLWYDEGEERNRGNFPPRFSGRQFPNYSSELNVNALELEDSALYLCASSLGGLGPDTQYFGPGTRLTVL.

The chain recombines TRBV5-4 with TRBJ1-3; TRBD1 is a possible D gene (5 bases). This CDR3 is 14 amino acids long. Germline V gene sequence: CDR1 SGHNT, CDR2 YYREEE (reference sequence). V was pared by 1 base and J by 2 bases, with 7 bases between. In DNA form, the CDR3 reads TGTGCCAGCAGCTTGCAGGGTGCTGGAAACACCATATATTTT. This codes for CASSLQGAGNTIYF.

The genes are TRBV9 and TRBJ1-2, with TRBD1 matching over 7 bases. From germline, CDR1 is SGDLS and CDR2 YYNGEE. CDR3 length: 12 amino acids. Trimming cost V 7 bases and J 7 bases; bases outside gene matches: 7. CDR3 region: CASGDRDSGYTF. CDR3 sequence (DNA): TGTGCCAGCGGCGACAGGGACTCTGGCTACACCTTC.

The chain couples TRBV10-3 to TRBJ1-3; D is undetermined. This CDR3 spans 12 amino acids. The V end lost 2 bases, the J end lost 3 bases, and 2 bases lay between the germline ends. Germline values: CDR1 ENHRY, CDR2 SYGVKD. The CDR3 reads CAISESGNTIYF. CDR3 nucleotides: TGTGCCATCAGTGAGAGTGGAAACACCATATATTTT.

This rearrangement joins TRBV4-1 to TRBJ1-1; D is perhaps TRBD1 (5 bases). V lost 1 base, J lost 6 bases, and 9 bases lay in between. The CDR3 runs 13 residues. CDR1 is MGHRA and CDR2 is YSYEKL in the germline V gene. CDR3 nucleotide sequence: TGCGCCAGCAGCCAAGGAATAGGGGCTGAAGCTTTCTTT. Protein sequence: CASSQGIGAEAFF.

The chain links TRBV10-3 to TRBJ2-7; 9 nucleotides agree with TRBD2. Germline CDR1 reads ENHRY; CDR2 reads SYGVKD. This CDR3 contains 14 residues. The ends lost 3 bases at V and 6 bases at J; junction bases unmatched: 6. The CDR3 coding sequence is TGTGCCATCAGTGATAGCGGGGGTCTAATCGAGCAGTACTTC. It encodes CAISDSGGLIEQYF.

This rearrangement joins TRBV3-1 (or the pseudogene TRBV3-2) to TRBJ1-5; D is unresolved. V lost 0 bases and J 5 bases, leaving 5 bases between the germline ends. The CDR3 runs to 13 residues. Germline V gives CDR1 LGHDT, CDR2 YNNKEL (reference sequence). The CDR3 DNA follows: TGTGCCAGCAGCCAAGAGCGGGATCAGCCCCAGCATTTT. Translated: CASSQERDQPQHF.

This chain links TRBV5-4 with TRBJ1-6; no clear D. V was pared by 3 bases and J by 2 bases, with 9 bases between. This CDR3 has 15 residues. CDR1 SGHNT and CDR2 YYREEE come from the germline V gene (reference sequence). The CDR3 spells CASSSGSPYNSPLHF. The CDR3 DNA is TGTGCCAGCAGCTCGGGGAGCCCCTATAATTCACCCCTCCACTTT.

V gene TRBV7-9 combines with J gene TRBJ1-4; 11 nucleotides line up with TRBD1. Germline CDR1 SEHNR, CDR2 FQNEAQ (reference sequence). The V and J ends lost 6 bases and 10 bases, in that order; junction bases with no gene match: 16. This CDR3 is 17 amino acids long. CDR3 nucleotides: TGTGCCAGCAGTCCGAGGGGCGAGGGACAGGGGGTCGGAAAACTGTTTTTT. This translates into CASSPRGEGQGVGKLFF. Drawing the rest from reference TRBV7-9 and TRBJ1-4, the complete variable domain is DTGVSQNPRHKITKRGQNVTFRCDPISEHNRLYWYRQTLGQGPEFLTYFQNEAQLEKSRLLSDRFSAERPKGSFSTLEIQRTEQGDSAMYLCASSPRGEGQGVGKLFFGSGTQLSVL.

This chain connects TRBV9 to TRBJ1-6, with unresolved D. Trimming left V 0 bases short and J 10 bases short, with 17 bases between. Germline assignment: CDR1 SGDLS and CDR2 YYNGEE. The CDR3 is 16 residues long. The CDR3 spells CASSVGMGLTQSPLHF. The CDR3 DNA reads as TGTGCCAGCAGCGTAGGGATGGGGTTGACGCAGTCACCCCTCCACTTT.

J is TRBJ2-1 and V is TRBV7-3; D call uncertain. Between the trimmed V and J ends, which lost 2 bases and 0 bases, there was a span of 8 bases. Germline lookup yields CDR1 SGHTA and CDR2 FQGTGA. This CDR3 is 15 amino acids long. The CDR3 sequence is CASSLYGSSYNEQFF. CDR3 nucleotide sequence: TGTGCCAGCAGCTTATACGGTAGCTCCTACAATGAGCAGTTCTTC.

The chain carries TRBV19 and TRBJ1-3; D is undetermined. The germline V and J ends were trimmed by 5 bases and 0 bases, with 17 bases remaining between them. Germline values: CDR1 LNHDA, CDR2 SQIVND (reference sequence). The CDR3 loop spans 17 amino acids. DNA for the CDR3: TGTGCCAGTAGTGGAGTCGGAGGGCCTAGCTCTGGAAACACCATATATTTT. The encoded protein is CASSGVGGPSSGNTIYF.

The rearrangement links TRBV28 to TRBJ1-3, with D hard to call. Per germline, CDR1 MDHEN and CDR2 SYDVKM. V was pared by 5 bases and J by 0 bases, with 11 bases between. The CDR3 contains 15 residues. CDR3 sequence reads: CASSRSYSSGNTIYF. Written as DNA, the CDR3 is TGTGCCAGCAGTAGAAGCTACAGCTCTGGAAACACCATATATTTT. Supplemented by reference TRBV28 and TRBJ1-3, the full variable domain reads DVKVTQSSRYLVKRTGEKVFLECVQDMDHENMFWYRQDPGLGLRLIYFSYDVKMKEKGDIPEGYSVSREKKERFSLILESASTNQTSMYLCASSRSYSSGNTIYFGEGSWLTVV.

This chain joins TRBV30 and TRBJ2-7; D call uncertain. Germline assignment: CDR1 GTSNPN and CDR2 SVGIG (reference sequence). V lost 7 bases and J 4 bases, leaving 17 bases between the germline ends. The length of the CDR3 is 13 residues. The CDR3 loop reads CAFPKTYNYEQYF. The CDR3 DNA sequence: TGTGCCTTCCCCAAGACATATAATTACGAGCAGTACTTC.

The chain combines TRBV12-5 with TRBJ1-5; perhaps TRBD1 as D (6 bases). V gave up 0 bases and J gave up 0 bases, with 15 bases separating them. CDR3 length equals 18 residues. CDR1 and CDR2 from the germline V gene are LGHNT and FRNRAP. CDR3 in amino acids: CASGLVPDGQYSNQPQHF. The CDR3 nucleotides are TGTGCTAGTGGTTTGGTACCGGATGGACAGTATAGCAATCAGCCCCAGCATTTT. The full variable domain, rest sourced from reference TRBV12-5 and TRBJ1-5, is DARVTQTPRHKVTEMGQEVTMRCQPILGHNTVFWYRQTMMQGLELLAYFRNRAPLDDSGMPKDRFSAEMPDATLATLKIQPSEPRDSAVYFCASGLVPDGQYSNQPQHFGDGTRLSIL.

Only one count was recorded for this clone. V usage is TRBV12-5 and J usage is TRBJ2-3; 8 positions match TRBD2. This CDR3 comprises 19 residues. The trim removed 4 bases at V and 0 bases at J, leaving 15 bases unmatched. Germline V lookup: CDR1 LGHNT, CDR2 FRNRAP. The CDR3 DNA sequence: TGTGCTAGTGGTTCCCATGGGTCGGGCGGGGGGATTAGCACAGATACGCAGTATTTT. It specifies CASGSHGSGGGISTDTQYF.

The rearrangement links TRBV19 to TRBJ2-2, with D maybe TRBD1 (5 bases). Trimming removed 7 bases at V and 8 bases at J, with 8 bases between. This CDR3 region has 11 residues. Per the germline V gene, CDR1 is LNHDA and CDR2 is SQIVND (reference sequence). CDR3 coding DNA: TGTGCCAGTACTGGGGCTGGGGAGCTGTTTTTT. Translated: CASTGAGELFF. Full variable domain (missing parts from reference TRBV19 and TRBJ2-2): DGGITQSPKYLFRKEGQNVTLSCEQNLNHDAMYWYRQDPGQGLRLIYYSQIVNDFQKGDIAEGYSVSREKKESFPLTVTSAQKNPTAFYLCASTGAGELFFGEGSRLTVL.